The T cell receptor (beta chain) described here comes from a study of T cells in localized non-small cell lung cancer. Findings of the study overall: Increased T cell density in blood showed an association with longer overall survival.

The CDR3 is 11 amino acids. V lost 5 bases and J lost 11, with 12 bases in between. Germline values: CDR1 MNHEY, CDR2 SVGAGI. Sequencing was performed with immunoSEQ multiplex PCR; in TCRdb, only in-frame clones are kept and a portion is missing. The repertoire includes roughly 71,000 clones, around 85% of them detected once, and around a fifth sits in the top ten. Of note for this clone: As yet, its antigen is unknown.

The chain carries TRBV6-5 and TRBJ2-5; D is uncertain. This specimen was peripheral blood, taken before any cancer treatment. The TCR comes from a male donor older than 55 with stage III squamous cell lung carcinoma. The CDR3 nucleotides read TGTGCCAGCAGTACCCGACGAGAGCAGTACTTC. It yields the protein CASSTRREQYF.